This T cell receptor (beta chain) originates from a study of blood T cell repertoires in COVID-19. Background on the study: Whether acute or convalescent, the COVID-19 samples came from the United States, Italy and Spain. The cDNA or gDNA used as material had been derived from T cells, B-cell-depleted T cells, or PBMCs.

In the original analysis: Reference gene primer amplification gave estimated nucleated cell counts. The data were produced by immunoSEQ multiplex PCR, yet TCRdb's version contains in-frame clones alone and is incomplete. The DNA was the basis for D and trimming; V, J and clone size are from that table. The table lists some 41,000 clones, roughly 87% of them singletons, with around 16% in the top ten. With 2 bases clipped from V and 4 bases from J, the junction kept 6 bases outside the gene matches. From germline, CDR1 is SGHRS and CDR2 YFSETQ. CDR3 size: 15 residues. This clone turned up a few times. Sequences were obtained from peripheral blood. The rearrangement joins TRBV5-1 to TRBJ2-1; 7 bases are a match to TRBD1. The receptor was derived from a man between 65 and 79 years old with active COVID-19. Here the CDR3 DNA reads TGCGCCAGCAGCTTAGGGACAGATATGTACAATGAGCAGTTCTTC. Translating gives CASSLGTDMYNEQFF.